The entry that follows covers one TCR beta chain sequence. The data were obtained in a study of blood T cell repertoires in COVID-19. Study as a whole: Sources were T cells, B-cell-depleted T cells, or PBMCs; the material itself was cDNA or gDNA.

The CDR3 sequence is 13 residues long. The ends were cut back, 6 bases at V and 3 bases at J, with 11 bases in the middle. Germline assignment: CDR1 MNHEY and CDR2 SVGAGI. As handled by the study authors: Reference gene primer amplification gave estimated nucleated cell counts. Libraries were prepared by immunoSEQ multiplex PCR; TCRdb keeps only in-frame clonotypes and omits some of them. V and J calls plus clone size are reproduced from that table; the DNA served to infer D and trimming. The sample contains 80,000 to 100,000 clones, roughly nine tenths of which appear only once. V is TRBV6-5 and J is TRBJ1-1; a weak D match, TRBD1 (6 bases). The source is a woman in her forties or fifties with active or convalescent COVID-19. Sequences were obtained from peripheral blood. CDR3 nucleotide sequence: TGTGCCAGCAGACAGGGTTGGCACACTGAAGCTTTCTTT. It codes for CASRQGWHTEAFF.